These 5 T cell receptor beta chains were all obtained from the same sample, sequenced in a study of tissue T cells after allogeneic stem cell transplantation. The method was immunoSEQ multiplex PCR; TCRdb's version includes in-frame clones alone and lacks a portion of them. The sample lists approximately 8,800 clones; roughly three fifths were seen once. Sequencing used tissue from the jejunum, obtained at autopsy. The receptor set was obtained from a female donor at least 60 years old with lung cancer.

This chain links TRBV30 with TRBJ2-5; D tentatively reads TRBD1 or TRBD2 (5 bases each). V was trimmed by 1 base and J by 2 bases, leaving 11 bases between them. The CDR3 covers 14 residues. Germline CDR1 is GTSNPN and CDR2 is SVGIG (reference sequence). CDR3 nucleotide sequence: TGTGCCTGGAGTGAGGGGCTAGCACAAGAGACCCAGTACTTC. This codes for CAWSEGLAQETQYF.

The chain uses TRBV5-1 and TRBJ2-1; TRBD1 agrees at 10 bases. CDR1 SGHRS and CDR2 YFSETQ come from the germline V gene. The CDR3 loop spans 14 amino acids. The trim removed 5 bases at V and 4 bases at J, leaving 3 bases unmatched. This CDR3 reads CASRGQGPYNEQFF. CDR3 nucleotides: TGCGCCAGCAGGGGACAGGGGCCGTACAATGAGCAGTTCTTC.

The chain has TRBV7-2 and TRBJ2-6; D ambiguous. This CDR3 comprises 14 residues. Germline lookup yields CDR1 SGHTA and CDR2 FQGNSA. V lost 4 bases and J lost 2, with 6 bases in between. The CDR3 protein is CASSSFTGANVLTF. In DNA, the CDR3 is TGTGCCAGCAGCTCGTTTACTGGGGCCAACGTCCTGACTTTC.

V and J are TRBV7-2 and TRBJ2-3; no clear D gene. V lost 0 bases to trimming and J lost 0 bases, with 4 bases between them. The CDR3 covers 14 residues. Per germline, CDR1 SGHTA and CDR2 FQGNSA. The CDR3 region is CASSLAGSTDTQYF. The CDR3 DNA sequence: TGTGCCAGCAGCTTAGCCGGGAGCACAGATACGCAGTATTTT.

The genes are TRBV6-2 or TRBV6-3 and TRBJ2-5, with 8 bases lining up with TRBD2. The V gene end was trimmed by 6 bases and the J gene end by 7 bases; junction bases not matched to a gene: 10. The CDR3 contains 14 residues. Germline CDR1 reads MNHEY; CDR2 reads SVGEGT. The CDR3 is CASSHGGARGTQYF. The CDR3 DNA reads as TGTGCCAGCAGCCACGGGGGGGCGCGAGGGACCCAGTACTTC.